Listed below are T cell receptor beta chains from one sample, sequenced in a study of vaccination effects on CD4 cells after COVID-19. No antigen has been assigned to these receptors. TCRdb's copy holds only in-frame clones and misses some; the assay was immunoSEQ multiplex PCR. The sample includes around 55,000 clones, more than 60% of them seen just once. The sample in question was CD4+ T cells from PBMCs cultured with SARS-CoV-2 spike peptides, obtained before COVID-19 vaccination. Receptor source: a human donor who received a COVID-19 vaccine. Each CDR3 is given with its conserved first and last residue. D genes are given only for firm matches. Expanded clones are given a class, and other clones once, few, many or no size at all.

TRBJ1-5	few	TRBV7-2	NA	CASSLEVNQPQHF	TGTGCCAGCAGCTTAGAGGTCAATCAGCCCCAGCATTTT
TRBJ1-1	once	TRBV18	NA	CASSPRVNTEAFF	TGTGCCAGCTCACCCAGGGTAAACACTGAAGCTTTCTTT
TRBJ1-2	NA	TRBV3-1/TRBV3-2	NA	CASGSGGYGYTF	TGTGCCAGCGGCTCTGGGGGGTATGGCTACACCTTC
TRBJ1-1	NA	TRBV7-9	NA	CASSLLSTEAFF	TGTGCCAGCAGCTTACTATCGACTGAAGCTTTCTTT
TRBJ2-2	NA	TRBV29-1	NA	CSVDTSNTGELFF	TGCAGCGTGGACACTTCGAACACCGGGGAGCTGTTTTTT
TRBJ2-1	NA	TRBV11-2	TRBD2	CASSRLAGLSMGEQFF	TGTGCCAGCAGCCGACTAGCGGGCCTATCTATGGGTGAGCAGTTCTTC
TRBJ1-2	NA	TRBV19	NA	CASSIVLGRHLYGYTF	TGTGCCAGTAGTATAGTCTTGGGTCGGCATTTGTATGGCTACACCTTC
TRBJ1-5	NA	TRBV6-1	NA	CASSERPTGLYQPQHF	TGTGCCAGCAGTGAAAGGCCTACAGGGCTCTATCAGCCCCAGCATTTT
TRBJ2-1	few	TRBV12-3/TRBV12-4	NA	CASSADDREQFF	TGTGCCAGCAGTGCCGATGATCGCGAGCAGTTCTTC
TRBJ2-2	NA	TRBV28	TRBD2	CASSLGSGTWSTGELFF	TGTGCCAGCAGTTTAGGTAGCGGGACCTGGTCCACCGGGGAGCTGTTTTTT
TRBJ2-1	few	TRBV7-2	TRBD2	CASSLIRTSGYNEQFF	TGTGCCAGCAGCTTAATTAGGACTAGCGGTTACAATGAGCAGTTCTTC
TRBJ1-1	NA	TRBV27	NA	CASRTRGRRTEAFF	TGTGCCAGCAGAACCAGAGGTCGTCGGACTGAAGCTTTCTTT
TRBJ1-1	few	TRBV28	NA	CASSPYRNTEAFF	TGTGCCAGCAGTCCTTACAGGAACACTGAAGCTTTCTTT
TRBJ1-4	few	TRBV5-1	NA	CASSPAGLGEKLFF	TGCGCCAGCAGCCCGGCGGGGCTTGGAGAAAAACTGTTTTTT
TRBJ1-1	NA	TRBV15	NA	CATSRADTEAFF	TGTGCCACCAGCAGAGCGGACACTGAAGCTTTCTTT
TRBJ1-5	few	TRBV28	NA	CASTRGGSNQPQHF	TGTGCCAGCACCCGGGGTGGGAGCAATCAGCCCCAGCATTTT
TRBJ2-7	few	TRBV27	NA	CASSSYSAEQYF	TGTGCCAGCAGTTCGTATTCGGCCGAGCAGTACTTC
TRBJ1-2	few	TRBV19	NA	CASNGGTPYGYTF	TGTGCCAGTAATGGGGGGACTCCCTATGGCTACACCTTC
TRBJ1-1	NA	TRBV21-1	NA	CASSIYRGVKNTEAFF	TGTGCCAGCAGCATATACAGGGGTGTAAAGAACACTGAAGCTTTCTTT
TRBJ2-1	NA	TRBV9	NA	CASSVRGLPPEQFF	TGTGCCAGCAGCGTAAGGGGACTCCCCCCTGAGCAGTTCTTC
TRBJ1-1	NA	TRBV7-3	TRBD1	CASSLIAGQMNTEAFF	TGTGCCAGCAGCTTAATTGCGGGACAGATGAACACTGAAGCTTTCTTT
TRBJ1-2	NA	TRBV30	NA	CAWSHGAGGF	TGTGCCTGGAGTCACGGCGCCGGAGGATTC
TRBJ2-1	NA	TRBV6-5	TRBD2	CASSPMRGGENEQFF	TGTGCCAGCAGCCCGATGCGCGGGGGGGAAAATGAGCAGTTCTTC
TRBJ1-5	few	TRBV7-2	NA	CASSLAATQSNQPQHF	TGTGCCAGCAGCTTAGCGGCGACACAAAGCAATCAGCCCCAGCATTTT
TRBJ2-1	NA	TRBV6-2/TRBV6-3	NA	CASSYSPPERLYNEQFF	TGTGCCAGCAGTTACTCGCCGCCAGAGAGACTATACAATGAGCAGTTCTTC
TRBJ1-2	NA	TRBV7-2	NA	CASSLVDSRGYTF	TGTGCCAGCAGCTTGGTGGATTCGAGAGGCTACACCTTC
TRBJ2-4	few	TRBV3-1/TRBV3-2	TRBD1	CASSGTGGIAKNIQYF	TGTGCCAGCAGCGGGACAGGGGGGATAGCCAAAAACATTCAGTACTTC
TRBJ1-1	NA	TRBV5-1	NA	CASNPTGNTEAFF	TGCGCCAGCAACCCAACAGGGAACACTGAAGCTTTCTTT
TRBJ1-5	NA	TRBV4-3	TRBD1	CASSQTGGRNQPQHF	TGCGCCAGCAGCCAGACAGGGGGAAGGAATCAGCCCCAGCATTTT
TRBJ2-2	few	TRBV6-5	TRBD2	CASSYLSGRAGGELFF	TGTGCCAGCAGTTACCTCAGCGGGAGGGCCGGGGGGGAGCTGTTTTTT
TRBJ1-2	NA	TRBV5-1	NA	CASSFGLYGYTF	TGCGCCAGCAGCTTCGGGTTATATGGCTACACCTTC
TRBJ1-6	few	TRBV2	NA	CASSDGQALGPLHF	TGTGCCAGCAGTGACGGGCAGGCCTTGGGGCCCCTCCACTTT
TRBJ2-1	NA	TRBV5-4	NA	CASSSRDEQFF	TGTGCCAGCAGCTCCCGGGACGAGCAGTTCTTC
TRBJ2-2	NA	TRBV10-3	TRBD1	CANGPGQGVVGELFF	TGTGCCAACGGACCGGGACAGGGGGTTGTCGGGGAGCTGTTTTTT
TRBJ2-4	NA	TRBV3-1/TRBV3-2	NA	CASSNGARRYF	TGTGCCAGCAGCAACGGGGCGAGGCGGTACTTC
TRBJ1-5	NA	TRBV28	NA	CASSSGVGGNQPQHF	TGTGCCAGCAGTTCAGGGGTCGGGGGCAATCAGCCCCAGCATTTT
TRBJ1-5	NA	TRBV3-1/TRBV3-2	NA	CASSQAGYNQPQHF	TGTGCCAGCAGCCAAGCGGGGTACAATCAGCCCCAGCATTTT
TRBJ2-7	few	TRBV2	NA	CASSDIGSDEQYF	TGTGCCAGCAGTGATATAGGGAGCGACGAGCAGTACTTC
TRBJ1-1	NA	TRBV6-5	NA	CASSYRWQADTEAFF	TGTGCCAGCAGTTATCGGTGGCAGGCTGACACTGAAGCTTTCTTT
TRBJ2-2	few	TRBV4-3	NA	CASSQDTGELFF	TGCGCCAGCAGCCAAGATACCGGGGAGCTGTTTTTT
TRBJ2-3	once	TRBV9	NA	CASSPGGGTSTDTQYF	TGTGCCAGCAGCCCCGGTGGGGGAACTAGCACAGATACGCAGTATTTT
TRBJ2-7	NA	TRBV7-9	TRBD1	CASSPGTGTYEQYF	TGTGCCAGCAGCCCAGGGACAGGGACCTACGAGCAGTACTTC
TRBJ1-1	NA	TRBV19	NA	CASSIGGRGTEAFF	TGTGCCAGTAGTATAGGGGGGAGGGGCACTGAAGCTTTCTTT
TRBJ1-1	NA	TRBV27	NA	CASRSRHGTAEAFF	TGTGCCAGCAGGTCAAGACACGGGACGGCTGAAGCTTTCTTT
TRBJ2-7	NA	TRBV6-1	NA	CASSGGRATNPYEQYF	TGTGCCAGCAGTGGGGGCCGGGCCACGAACCCCTACGAGCAGTACTTC
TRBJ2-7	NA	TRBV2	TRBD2	CASSPGLVDYEQYF	TGTGCCAGCAGCCCGGGACTAGTGGACTACGAGCAGTACTTC
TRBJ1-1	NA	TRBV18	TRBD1	CASSRNPGQGSGTEAFF	TGTGCCAGCTCACGGAATCCGGGACAGGGTTCAGGGACTGAAGCTTTCTTT
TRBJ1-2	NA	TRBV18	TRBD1	CASSPLPGQGNGYTF	TGTGCCAGCTCACCGCTTCCGGGACAGGGGAATGGCTACACCTTC
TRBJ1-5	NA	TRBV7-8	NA	CASSLERPNQPQHF	TGTGCCAGCAGCTTAGAGAGACCCAATCAGCCCCAGCATTTT
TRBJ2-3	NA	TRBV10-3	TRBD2	CAIRKRAGGDPDTQYF	TGTGCCATCAGGAAGAGGGCGGGAGGAGACCCAGATACGCAGTATTTT
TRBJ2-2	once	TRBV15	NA	CATSSRGLGTGELFF	TGTGCCACCAGCAGCCGGGGATTAGGGACCGGGGAGCTGTTTTTT
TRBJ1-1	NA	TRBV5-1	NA	CASSLAGLVFGDHSYTEAFF	TGCGCCAGCAGCTTGGCCGGCCTGGTCTTCGGGGATCATTCGTACACTGAAGCTTTCTTT
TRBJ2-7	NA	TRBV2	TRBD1	CASRVDRGYDEQYF	TGTGCCAGTCGGGTTGACAGGGGATACGACGAGCAGTACTTC
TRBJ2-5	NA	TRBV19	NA	CASSMGRTETQYF	TGTGCCAGTAGTATGGGCCGAACAGAGACCCAGTACTTC
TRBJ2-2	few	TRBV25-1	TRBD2	CASHGLAGGTGELFF	TGTGCCAGCCATGGACTAGCGGGGGGCACCGGGGAGCTGTTTTTT
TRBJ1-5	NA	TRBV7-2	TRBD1	CASSLPRGLNNQPQHF	TGTGCCAGCAGCTTACCCAGGGGGCTTAACAATCAGCCCCAGCATTTT
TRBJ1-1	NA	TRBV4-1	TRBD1	CASSRPGTALMNTEAFF	TGCGCCAGCAGTCGTCCCGGGACAGCATTAATGAACACTGAAGCTTTCTTT
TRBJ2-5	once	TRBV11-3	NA	CASSSKYWVRIQETQYF	TGTGCCAGCAGCTCCAAATACTGGGTGAGGATCCAAGAGACCCAGTACTTC
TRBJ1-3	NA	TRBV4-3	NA	CASSQDGKGLSGNTIYF	TGCGCCAGCAGCCAAGATGGGAAAGGACTCTCTGGAAACACCATATATTTT
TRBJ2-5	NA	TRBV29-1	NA	CSARSGQTYQETQYF	TGCAGCGCCCGAAGCGGACAGACGTACCAAGAGACCCAGTACTTC